These 24 T cell receptor beta chains were sequenced from one sample in a study of shared clonotypes between healthy human individuals. Repertoires were generated with immunoSEQ multiplex PCR, while TCRdb's copy carries only in-frame clones and drops some. Of 950,000 to 1,200,000 clones in the sample, approximately 75% were seen once. The source material was memory CD4+ T cells from PBMCs. Subset in this sample: CD45RA-negative fraction. The receptors here all came from a man aged 18-30 years in good health. Some clones in this sample may be carry-over from other donors' samples.

The V call is TRBV7-2, the J call TRBJ2-7; D perhaps matches TRBD1 (6 bases). The CDR3 consists of 15 residues. The ends were cut back, 8 bases at V and 0 bases at J, with 17 bases in the middle. Per germline, CDR1 SGHTA and CDR2 FQGNSA. CDR3 sequence reads: CASFMTGTTSYEQYF. The CDR3 nucleotides are TGTGCCAGCTTTATGACGGGGACAACCTCCTACGAGCAGTACTTC.

CDR3 coding DNA: TGTGCCAGCAGTTCCCAAAGAGGGGGGGCGCAGAGGTATGGCTACACCTTC. It encodes CASSSQRGGAQRYGYTF. This chain uses TRBV28 with TRBJ1-2, with D possibly being TRBD1 (6 bases). The CDR3 is made up of 17 amino acids. Trimming stripped 4 bases from V and 5 bases from J, with 23 bases between. Per germline, CDR1 MDHEN and CDR2 SYDVKM.

The genes are TRBV18 and TRBJ1-1; D ambiguous. The CDR3 covers 16 residues. The germline gives CDR1 KGHSH, CDR2 LQKENI. V lost 3 bases and J lost 2, with 16 bases in between. The CDR3 is CASSPRGIGFNTEAFF. The CDR3 coding sequence is TGTGCCAGCTCACCCCGTGGAATAGGATTTAACACTGAAGCTTTCTTT.

V is TRBV5-1 and J is TRBJ2-1; 10 bases fit TRBD1. CDR3 length: 16 amino acids. V was clipped by 4 bases and J by 7 bases; unmatched bases: 11. The V gene's germline CDR1 is SGHRS and CDR2 YFSETQ. CDR3 coding DNA: TGCGCCAGCAGCCCCCGGACAGGGGGTATTTCAAATGAGCAGTTCTTC. The encoded protein is CASSPRTGGISNEQFF.

This clone has a handful of counts. This rearrangement joins TRBV4-1 to TRBJ2-5; no firm D call. In germline, CDR1 is MGHRA, CDR2 YSYEKL. Trimming cost V 3 bases and J 1 base, with 12 bases left between them. This CDR3 region has 15 residues. The CDR3 DNA reads as TGCGCCAGCAGCCACTCCCTGAAGGCCCAAGAGACCCAGTACTTC. Translated, it gives CASSHSLKAQETQYF.

This clone has only a few counts. The chain links TRBV4-1 to TRBJ2-1; D ambiguous. The V end was cut by 0 bases, the J end by 4 bases, with 16 bases between. Germline CDR1 MGHRA, CDR2 YSYEKL. The CDR3 covers 17 residues. The CDR3, as DNA: TGCGCCAGCAGCCAAGATCCCGGCGGCCGGGCTTACAATGAGCAGTTCTTC. Its protein product is CASSQDPGGRAYNEQFF.

The chain combines TRBV28 with TRBJ2-1; D assignment may be TRBD1 or TRBD2 (6 bases each). Looked up from germline, CDR1 is MDHEN and CDR2 is SYDVKM. The V and J ends lost 6 bases and 7 bases respectively, with 22 bases between them. This CDR3 is built from 16 residues. CDR3 protein: CASSTRGVVGWNEQFF. As DNA, the CDR3 is TGTGCCAGCAGCACAAGGGGGGTAGTGGGGTGGAATGAGCAGTTCTTC.

This clone was observed a handful of times. The genes are TRBV4-3 and TRBJ2-5, with 14 bases matching TRBD2. V dropped 3 bases and J dropped 4; count of bases not matched to a gene: 1. Germline values: CDR1 LGHNA, CDR2 YSLEER. The CDR3 runs to 15 residues. CDR3 in amino acids: CASSQGLAGAETQYF. The CDR3 region has the DNA TGCGCCAGCAGCCAGGGACTAGCGGGAGCAGAGACCCAGTACTTC.

The chain carries TRBV7-8 and TRBJ2-6; no clear D gene. Trimming removed 10 bases at V and 0 bases at J, with 4 bases between. This CDR3 comprises 12 residues. The V gene's germline CDR1 is SGHVS and CDR2 FQNEAQ. The CDR3 sequence: CATISGANVLTF. CDR3 nucleotide sequence: TGTGCCACCATCTCTGGGGCCAACGTCCTGACTTTC.

This clone appeared once. This chain uses TRBV7-8 with TRBJ2-3; the match to TRBD2 covers 11 bases. With 5 bases clipped from V and 4 bases from J, the junction kept 8 bases outside the gene matches. The CDR3 is 16 residues long. Germline loops: CDR1 SGHVS, CDR2 FQNEAQ. Here the CDR3 DNA reads TGTGCCAGCAGCCGGATACTAGCGGGAGTTTCAGATACGCAGTATTTT. It codes for CASSRILAGVSDTQYF.

The chain links TRBV25-1 to TRBJ2-6; a weak D match, TRBD1 (6 bases). The CDR3 runs 17 residues. V dropped 2 bases and J dropped 3 bases, with 14 bases sitting between them. Germline V gives CDR1 MGHDK, CDR2 SYGVNS. CDR3 sequence reads: CASSELEQGGGANVLTF. In DNA, the CDR3 is TGTGCCAGCAGTGAACTAGAACAGGGCGGTGGGGCCAACGTCCTGACTTTC.

The chain combines TRBV2 with TRBJ1-6, with 7 bases aligning to TRBD1. The germline gives CDR1 SNHLY, CDR2 FYNNEI. The V gene end was trimmed by 6 bases and the J gene end by 7 bases; junction bases not matched to a gene: 6. The CDR3 is 14 amino acids. CDR3 DNA sequence: TGTGCCAGCAGAAGGACAGGCACGAATTCACCCCTCCACTTT. This encodes CASRRTGTNSPLHF. The full variable domain, completed using reference TRBV2 and TRBJ1-6, is EPEVTQTPSHQVTQMGQEVILRCVPISNHLYFYWYRQILGQKVEFLVSFYNNEISEKSEIFDDQFSVERPDGSNFTLKIRSTKLEDSAMYFCASRRTGTNSPLHFGNGTRLTVT.

The chain recombines TRBV7-3 with TRBJ2-5, with a weak D call TRBD2 (6 bases). Between the trimmed V and J ends, which lost 5 bases and 2 bases, there was a span of 12 bases. From germline, CDR1 is SGHTA and CDR2 FQGTGA. The CDR3 has 14 residues. CDR3 in amino acids: CASSPGSGQETQYF. In nucleotides, the CDR3 is TGTGCCAGCAGCCCAGGTAGCGGACAAGAGACCCAGTACTTC.

This clone was observed a few times. The rearrangement uses TRBV7-3 and TRBJ2-1; TRBD2 aligns across 7 bases. Germline values: CDR1 SGHTA, CDR2 FQGTGA. The CDR3 loop spans 14 amino acids. The junction had 7 bases not matched to a gene; V was cut back by 1 base and J by 10 bases. CDR3 sequence: CASSLNPGAGEQFF. The CDR3 DNA reads as TGTGCCAGCAGCTTAAATCCGGGAGCGGGGGAGCAGTTCTTC.

This clone was seen a few times. The sample carries other DNA sequences with the same CDR3. V is TRBV5-1 and J is TRBJ1-4; D unresolved. This CDR3 has 13 amino acids. Trimming cost V 5 bases and J 2 bases, with 7 bases left between them. CDR1 is SGHRS and CDR2 is YFSETQ in the germline V gene. CDR3 coding DNA: TGCGCCAGCAGACGCGAGACTAATGAAAAACTGTTTTTT. It specifies CASRRETNEKLFF.

The chain couples TRBV5-5 to TRBJ1-1; no reliable D call. Germline CDR1 reads SGHKS; CDR2 reads YYEKEE (reference sequence). Trimming removed 1 base at V and 1 base at J, with 5 bases between. The CDR3 length is 13 residues. DNA for the CDR3: TGTGCCAGCAGCTTGCTCCCGAACACTGAAGCTTTCTTT. Protein sequence: CASSLLPNTEAFF.

V and J are TRBV5-1 and TRBJ2-1; no definite D call. The V gene lost 5 bases and the J gene lost 0 bases, with 12 bases spanning the gap. The CDR3 spans 15 residues. Germline V gene sequence: CDR1 SGHRS, CDR2 YFSETQ. CDR3 sequence: CASRLTFSSYNEQFF. The CDR3 nucleotides are TGCGCCAGCAGACTAACTTTTAGCTCCTACAATGAGCAGTTCTTC.

This clone came up a few times. The chain is built from TRBV18 and TRBJ2-7; D possibly matches TRBD1 or TRBD2 (7 bases each). The CDR3 consists of 19 residues. Trimming shortened V by 5 bases and J by 7 bases, and 33 bases separated the two germline ends. Germline V gives CDR1 KGHSH, CDR2 LQKENI. CDR3 sequence: CASSFRDSSGSERWGEQYF. In DNA, the CDR3 is TGTGCCAGCTCATTCCGGGACAGTAGCGGGTCAGAGAGATGGGGGGAGCAGTACTTC.

About this clone: Additional DNA sequences in this sample encode the identical CDR3. This chain connects TRBV30 to TRBJ2-3; D gene ambiguous. This CDR3 has 12 amino acids. Per germline, CDR1 GTSNPN and CDR2 SVGIG (reference sequence). Between the trimmed V and J ends, which lost 0 bases and 0 bases, there was a span of 1 base. CDR3 loop: CAWSVSTDTQYF. The DNA for the CDR3 is TGTGCCTGGAGTGTTAGCACAGATACGCAGTATTTT.

This rearrangement joins TRBV10-3 to TRBJ1-5, with D possibly being TRBD1 (5 bases). Germline CDR1 is ENHRY and CDR2 is SYGVKD. The CDR3 contains 16 residues. Trimming left V 2 bases short and J 3 bases short, with 14 bases between. The CDR3 sequence is CAISEREGAPNQPQHF. The CDR3 region has the DNA TGTGCCATCAGTGAGCGGGAAGGGGCCCCCAATCAGCCCCAGCATTTT.

Note on this clone: This sample includes further DNA sequences coding for the same CDR3. The CDR3 DNA reads TGTGCCAGCAGTTTAGGGGACAGGGGACGGAATCAGCCCCAGCATTTT. It yields the protein CASSLGDRGRNQPQHF. The chain recombines TRBV28 with TRBJ1-5; the match to TRBD1 covers 10 bases. V trimming: 2 bases; J trimming: 4 bases; junction bases outside the gene matches: 5. The germline CDR1 and CDR2 sequences are MDHEN and SYDVKM. This CDR3 comprises 16 residues.

This clone was recorded a few times. The rearrangement joins TRBV4-2 to TRBJ2-7; possible D gene TRBD1, 5 bases. Germline lookup yields CDR1 LGHNA and CDR2 YNFKEQ. V gave up 0 bases and J gave up 1 base, with 10 bases separating them. This CDR3 comprises 15 residues. CDR3 sequence (DNA): TGTGCCAGCAGCCAAGAGTTGGCAGGGTCCTACGAGCAGTACTTC. It codes for CASSQELAGSYEQYF.

The chain links TRBV7-2 to TRBJ2-7; 8 bases align to TRBD2. Matching the DNA end better, TRBJ2-5 makes the J call doubtful. Germline values: CDR1 SGHTA, CDR2 FQGNSA. The CDR3 runs 14 residues. CDR3 DNA: TGTGCCAGCAGCTTAGGGGGCACTAGCGGGACCCAGTACTTC. Protein sequence: CASSLGGTSGTQYF.

V gene TRBV7-8 combines with J gene TRBJ1-3; no definite D call. The CDR3 sequence is 16 residues long. V was shortened by 5 bases and J by 4 bases, with 18 bases between the two germline ends. CDR1 SGHVS and CDR2 FQNEAQ come from the germline V gene. As DNA, the CDR3 is TGTGCCAGCAGCCAAAGCGCGGGAATGGCCGGAAACACCATATATTTT. It codes for CASSQSAGMAGNTIYF.